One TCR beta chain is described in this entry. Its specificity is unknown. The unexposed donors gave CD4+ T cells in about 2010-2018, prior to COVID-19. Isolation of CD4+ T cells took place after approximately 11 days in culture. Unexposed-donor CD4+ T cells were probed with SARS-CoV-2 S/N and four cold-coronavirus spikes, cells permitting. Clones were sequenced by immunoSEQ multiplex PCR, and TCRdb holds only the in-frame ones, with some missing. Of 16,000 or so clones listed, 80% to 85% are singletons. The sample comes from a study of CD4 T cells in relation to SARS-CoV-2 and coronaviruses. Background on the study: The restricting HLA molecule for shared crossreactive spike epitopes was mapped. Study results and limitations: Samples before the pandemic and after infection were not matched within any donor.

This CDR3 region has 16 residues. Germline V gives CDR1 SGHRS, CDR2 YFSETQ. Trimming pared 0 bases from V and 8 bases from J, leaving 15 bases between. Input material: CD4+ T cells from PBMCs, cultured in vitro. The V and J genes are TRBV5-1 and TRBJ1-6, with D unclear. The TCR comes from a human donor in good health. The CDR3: CASSLEIGVPDSPLHF. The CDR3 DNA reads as TGCGCCAGCAGCTTGGAAATCGGGGTTCCGGATTCACCCCTCCACTTT.